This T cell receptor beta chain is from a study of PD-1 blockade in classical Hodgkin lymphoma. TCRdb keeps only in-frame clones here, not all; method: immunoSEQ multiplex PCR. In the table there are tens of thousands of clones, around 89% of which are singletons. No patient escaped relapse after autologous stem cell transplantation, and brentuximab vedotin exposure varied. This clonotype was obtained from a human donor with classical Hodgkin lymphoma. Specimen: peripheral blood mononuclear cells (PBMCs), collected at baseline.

CDR3 coding DNA: TGTGCCAGCAGCTTATTTGGGGTAAATGAGCAGTTCTTC. Translating gives CASSLFGVNEQFF. The genes are TRBV11-2 and TRBJ2-1, with D hard to call. CDR1 SGHAT and CDR2 FQNNGV come from the germline V gene. The CDR3 is 13 amino acids. V was pared by 2 bases and J by 7 bases, with 9 bases between. The variable domain in full, with the rest retrieved from reference TRBV11-2 and TRBJ2-1, is EAGVAQSPRYKIIEKRQSVAFWCNPISGHATLYWYQQILGQGPKLLIQFQNNGVVDDSQLPKDRFSAERLKGVDSTLKIQPAKLEDSAVYLCASSLFGVNEQFFGPGTRLTVL.